The 21 T cell receptor beta chains below all came from one sample that was sequenced in a study of T-cell memory formation after mild COVID-19. Each CDR3 protein gets one entry after TCRdb re-called the 5' RACE reads with MiXCR. The data show around 140,000 distinct CDR3 sequences, 6% to 7% seen once. The sample taken for sequencing was PBMCs or a T cell subset sorted from them (not recorded which). Every receptor here comes from an adult woman who had mild COVID-19 (a few samples of this study predate the infection). Cell type and time point are not known.

The chain uses TRBV18 and TRBJ2-5; D is ambiguous. Per germline, CDR1 KGHSH and CDR2 LQKENI. The length of the CDR3 is 15 residues. Trimming removed 3 bases from V and 4 bases from J, with 15 bases in between. The CDR3 DNA follows: TGTGCCAGCTCACCGGATGAAGGGCCCGGAGAGACCCAGTACTTC. Translation gives CASSPDEGPGETQYF.

This clonotype was counted at least ten times. The V gene is TRBV10-3, the J gene TRBJ2-1; 9 nucleotides align to TRBD2. Trimming at V came to 2 bases and at J to 7 bases, leaving 6 bases not matched to a gene. The CDR3 sequence is 15 residues long. Germline loops: CDR1 ENHRY, CDR2 SYGVKD. The CDR3 region is CAISEEGLALNEQFF. CDR3 nucleotide sequence: TGTGCCATCAGTGAGGAGGGACTAGCCTTAAATGAGCAGTTCTTC.

The rearrangement links TRBV29-1 to TRBJ1-1; D is perhaps TRBD1 (6 bases). This CDR3 is 13 amino acids long. The germline gives CDR1 SQVTM, CDR2 ANQGSEA. V was pared by 4 bases and J by 1 base, with 10 bases between. CDR3 sequence reads: CSVGGQGNTEAFF. The CDR3, as DNA: TGCAGCGTTGGGGGGCAGGGGAACACTGAAGCTTTCTTT.

This chain connects TRBV7-6 to TRBJ2-1, with D tentatively TRBD1 or TRBD2 (5 bases each). The CDR3 has 15 residues. V was trimmed by 0 bases and J by 9 bases, leaving 15 bases between them. Germline lookup yields CDR1 SGHVS and CDR2 FNYEAQ. The CDR3, as DNA: TGTGCCAGCAGCTTAGCGGGTGGCGTGAGGGGTGAGCAGTTCTTC. Amino acids: CASSLAGGVRGEQFF.

This clonotype has just a few counts. V is TRBV7-2 and J is TRBJ2-3; 8 positions match TRBD1. The CDR3 is made up of 14 amino acids. CDR1 is SGHTA and CDR2 is FQGNSA in the germline V gene. J lost 1 base, V lost 5 bases, and 2 bases had no gene match. The CDR3 reads CASSGGQGTDTQYF. The CDR3, as DNA: TGTGCCAGCAGCGGGGGACAGGGCACAGATACGCAGTATTTT.

The chain is built from TRBV30 and TRBJ2-7, with D perhaps being TRBD1 or TRBD2 (5 bases each). V was clipped by 4 bases and J by 4 bases, with 8 bases between them. The CDR3 length is 11 residues. Looked up from germline, CDR1 is GTSNPN and CDR2 is SVGIG (reference sequence). The CDR3 protein is CAWTGTYEQYF. CDR3 coding DNA: TGTGCCTGGACTGGGACGTACGAGCAGTACTTC.

The chain links TRBV5-5 to TRBJ2-5; 8 bases are a match to TRBD1. From germline, CDR1 is SGHKS and CDR2 YYEKEE (reference sequence). The CDR3 is 15 amino acids. Losses at the gene ends were 1 base for V and 2 bases for J; bases not matched to a gene: 4. CDR3 coding DNA: TGTGCCAGCAGCTTGTATGACAGGGGACAAGAGACCCAGTACTTC. Translating it yields CASSLYDRGQETQYF.

This clonotype was found many times. The V and J genes are TRBV29-1 and TRBJ2-7; D gene unclear. Trimming cost V 6 bases and J 6 bases, with 6 bases left between them. CDR1 and CDR2 from the germline V gene are SQVTM and ANQGSEA. The CDR3 is 9 amino acids. The CDR3, as DNA: TGCAGCGTGCCCGGCGAGCAGTACTTC. It codes for CSVPGEQYF.

There are many counts of this clonotype. V usage is TRBV2 and J usage is TRBJ2-3; D gene ambiguous. CDR1 is SNHLY, CDR2 FYNNEI, per germline. The ends were cut back, 3 bases at V and 2 bases at J, with 15 bases in the middle. CDR3 size: 16 residues. CDR3 sequence reads: CASSDFPLDLTDTQYF. Written as DNA, the CDR3 is TGTGCCAGCAGTGATTTCCCCCTTGACCTCACAGATACGCAGTATTTT.

This clonotype was seen ten or more times. This chain joins TRBV11-2 and TRBJ2-2; maybe TRBD2 (5 bases). Germline lookup yields CDR1 SGHAT and CDR2 FQNNGV. CDR3 length: 17 amino acids. Trimming left V 1 base short and J 8 bases short, with 20 bases between. CDR3: CASSLVKTRDSNGELFF. CDR3 DNA: TGTGCCAGCAGCTTAGTGAAGACTCGGGATTCGAATGGGGAGCTGTTTTTT.

The chain has TRBV7-9 and TRBJ2-1; D uncertain. The CDR3 contains 13 residues. Trimming left V 2 bases short and J 4 bases short, with 6 bases between. CDR1 SEHNR and CDR2 FQNEAQ come from the germline V gene (reference sequence). CDR3 sequence (DNA): TGTGCCAGCAGCTTAAGGGATTACAATGAGCAGTTCTTC. Encoded protein: CASSLRDYNEQFF.

This clonotype has ten or more counts. The chain couples TRBV7-8 to TRBJ1-5; 8 nucleotides line up with TRBD1. This CDR3 comprises 17 residues. Germline assignment: CDR1 SGHVS and CDR2 FQNEAQ. The trim removed 4 bases at V and 1 base at J, leaving 9 bases unmatched. The CDR3 nucleotides read TGTGCCAGCAGCTCGGACAGGGCCGTGGGGAGCAATCAGCCCCAGCATTTT. This gives the protein CASSSDRAVGSNQPQHF.

Ten or more counts support this clonotype. The rearrangement joins TRBV9 to TRBJ2-1; 9 bases match TRBD2. The CDR3 loop spans 16 amino acids. Germline CDR1 is SGDLS and CDR2 is YYNGEE. Trimming removed 2 bases from V and 0 bases from J; junction bases left unmatched: 3. The CDR3, as DNA: TGTGCCAGCAGCGTTCGTAGCGGGAGCTCCTACAATGAGCAGTTCTTC. Amino acids: CASSVRSGSSYNEQFF.

This clonotype was counted ten times or more. V and J are TRBV20-1 and TRBJ1-5, with TRBD1 matching 7 bases. V gave up 3 bases and J gave up 6 bases; unmatched junction bases: 14. This CDR3 is built from 16 residues. The germline CDR1 and CDR2 sequences are DFQATT and SNEGSKA (reference sequence). The DNA of the CDR3 is TGCAGTGCTAGCCCGACAGGGAGGACAAATAGTCAGCCCCAGCATTTT. It yields the protein CSASPTGRTNSQPQHF.

Worth noting for this clonotype: This may come from a read error, since a much larger clone is one base off. The chain couples TRBV20-1 to TRBJ1-2; D gene ambiguous. V was shortened by 5 bases and J by 0 bases, with 13 bases between the two germline ends. Per germline, CDR1 DFQATT and CDR2 SNEGSKA (reference sequence). The CDR3 is 14 residues long. CDR3 sequence reads: CSADPHGTNYGYTF. The CDR3, as DNA: TGCAGTGCTGATCCACATGGCACTAACTATGGCTACACCTTC.

There are many counts of this clonotype. The chain uses TRBV12-3 or TRBV12-4 and TRBJ1-2; D may be TRBD1 (5 bases). This CDR3 has 15 amino acids. V was pared by 6 bases and J by 2 bases, with 16 bases between. DNA for the CDR3: TGTGCCAGCAGACCGTCCGGGGGGGGAAACTATGGCTACACCTTC. It specifies CASRPSGGGNYGYTF.

This clonotype was counted at least ten times. The V gene is TRBV7-9, the J gene TRBJ2-5, with D unclear. The CDR3 loop spans 14 amino acids. V shed 5 bases and J shed 4 bases, with 14 bases lying between them. Germline V gives CDR1 SEHNR, CDR2 FQNEAQ (reference sequence). The DNA of the CDR3 is TGTGCCAGCAGCCGAGGATTAGAGGTAGAGACCCAGTACTTC. It specifies CASSRGLEVETQYF.

There are many counts of this clonotype. The genes are TRBV30 and TRBJ1-1; no firm D call. The CDR3 loop spans 13 amino acids. Germline V gives CDR1 GTSNPN, CDR2 SVGIG (reference sequence). Trimming shortened V by 1 base and J by 10 bases, and 16 bases separated the two germline ends. The CDR3 coding sequence is TGTGCCTGGAGTGACACCTTGGCACAGCGAGCTTTCTTT. Translation gives CAWSDTLAQRAFF.

This clonotype was detected ten times or more. CDR3 sequence (DNA): TGTGCCAGCAGCTTTGGGCTAGCGGGGGGAGCTAGCACAGATACGCAGTATTTT. It translates to CASSFGLAGGASTDTQYF. V is TRBV7-9 and J is TRBJ2-3, with 11 positions matching TRBD2. The length of the CDR3 is 18 residues. With V trimmed by 3 bases and J by 0 bases, 8 bases remained unmatched. In germline, CDR1 is SEHNR, CDR2 FQNEAQ (reference sequence). Full variable domain (outside the CDR3, taken from reference TRBV7-9 and TRBJ2-3): DTGVSQNPRHKITKRGQNVTFRCDPISEHNRLYWYRQTLGQGPEFLTYFQNEAQLEKSRLLSDRFSAERPKGSFSTLEIQRTEQGDSAMYLCASSFGLAGGASTDTQYFGPGTRLTVL.

This clonotype was detected many times. The J gene is TRBJ1-6, the V gene TRBV20-1; the D gene is possibly TRBD1 (5 bases). This CDR3 is 15 amino acids long. Germline CDR1 is DFQATT and CDR2 is SNEGSKA (reference sequence). The germline V and J ends were trimmed by 6 bases and 0 bases, with 12 bases remaining between them. The DNA for the CDR3 is TGCAGTGCCCCGGGCGGGGGCTCCTATAATTCACCCCTCCACTTT. This sequence encodes CSAPGGGSYNSPLHF.

This clonotype has a count of ten or more. The rearrangement uses TRBV5-1 and TRBJ2-5; D may match TRBD1 or TRBD2 (6 bases each). The CDR3 is 14 residues long. The V gene lost 1 base and the J gene lost 5 bases, with 12 bases spanning the gap. CDR1 SGHRS and CDR2 YFSETQ come from the germline V gene. DNA for the CDR3: TGCGCCAGCAGCTTGAACGGGGGCCCGGAGACCCAGTACTTC. As protein: CASSLNGGPETQYF. Variable domain in full (rest from reference TRBV5-1 and TRBJ2-5): KAGVTQTPRYLIKTRGQQVTLSCSPISGHRSVSWYQQTPGQGLQFLFEYFSETQRNKGNFPGRFSGRQFSNSRSEMNVSTLELGDSALYLCASSLNGGPETQYFGPGTRLLVL.